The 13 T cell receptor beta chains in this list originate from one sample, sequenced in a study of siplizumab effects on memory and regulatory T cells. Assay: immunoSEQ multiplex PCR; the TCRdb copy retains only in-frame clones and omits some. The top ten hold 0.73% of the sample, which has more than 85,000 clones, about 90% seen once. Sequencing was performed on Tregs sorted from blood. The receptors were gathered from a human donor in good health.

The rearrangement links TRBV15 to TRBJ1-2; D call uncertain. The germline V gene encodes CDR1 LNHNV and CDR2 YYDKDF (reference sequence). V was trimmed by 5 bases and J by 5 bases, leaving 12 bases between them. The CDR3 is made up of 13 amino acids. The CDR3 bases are TGTGCCACCAGCCCCCTTACGGGATATGGCTACACCTTC. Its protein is CATSPLTGYGYTF.

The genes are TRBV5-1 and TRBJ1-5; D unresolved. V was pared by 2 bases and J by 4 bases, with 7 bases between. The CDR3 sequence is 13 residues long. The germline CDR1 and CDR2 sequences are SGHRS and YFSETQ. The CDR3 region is CASSFGDNQPQHF. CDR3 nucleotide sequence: TGCGCCAGCAGCTTCGGGGATAATCAGCCCCAGCATTTT.

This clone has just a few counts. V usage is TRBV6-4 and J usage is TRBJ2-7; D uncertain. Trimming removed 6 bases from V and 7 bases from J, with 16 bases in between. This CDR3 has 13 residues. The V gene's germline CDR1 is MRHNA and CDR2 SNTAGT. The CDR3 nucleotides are TGTGCCAGCAGACCCCCGACGGTGTGGGAGCAGTACTTC. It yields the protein CASRPPTVWEQYF.

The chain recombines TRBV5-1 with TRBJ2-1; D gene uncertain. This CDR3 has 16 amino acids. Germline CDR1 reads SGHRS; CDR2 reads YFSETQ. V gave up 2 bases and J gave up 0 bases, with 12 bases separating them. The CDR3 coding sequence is TGCGCCAGCAGCTTCTCGACCTTTAGCTCCTACAATGAGCAGTTCTTC. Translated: CASSFSTFSSYNEQFF. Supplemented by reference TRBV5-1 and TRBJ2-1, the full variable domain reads KAGVTQTPRYLIKTRGQQVTLSCSPISGHRSVSWYQQTPGQGLQFLFEYFSETQRNKGNFPGRFSGRQFSNSRSEMNVSTLELGDSALYLCASSFSTFSSYNEQFFGPGTRLTVL.

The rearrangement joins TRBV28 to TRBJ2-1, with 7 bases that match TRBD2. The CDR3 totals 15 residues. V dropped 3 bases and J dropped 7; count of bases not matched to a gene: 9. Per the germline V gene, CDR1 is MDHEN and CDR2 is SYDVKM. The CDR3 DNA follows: TGTGCCAGCAGTTTTTCCGGGAGGATTATTAATGAGCAGTTCTTC. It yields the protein CASSFSGRIINEQFF.

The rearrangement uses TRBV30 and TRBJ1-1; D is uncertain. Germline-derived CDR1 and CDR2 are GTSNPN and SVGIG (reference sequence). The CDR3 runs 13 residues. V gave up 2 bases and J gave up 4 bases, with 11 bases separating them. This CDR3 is CAWSYGLSTEAFF. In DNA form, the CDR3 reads TGTGCCTGGAGTTACGGTCTGAGCACTGAAGCTTTCTTT.

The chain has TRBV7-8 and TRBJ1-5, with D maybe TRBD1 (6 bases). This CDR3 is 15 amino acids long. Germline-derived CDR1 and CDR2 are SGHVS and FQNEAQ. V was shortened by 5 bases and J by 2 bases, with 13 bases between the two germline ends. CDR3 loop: CASSTDTGRNQPQHF. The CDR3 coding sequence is TGTGCCAGCAGCACTGACACAGGGCGCAATCAGCCCCAGCATTTT.

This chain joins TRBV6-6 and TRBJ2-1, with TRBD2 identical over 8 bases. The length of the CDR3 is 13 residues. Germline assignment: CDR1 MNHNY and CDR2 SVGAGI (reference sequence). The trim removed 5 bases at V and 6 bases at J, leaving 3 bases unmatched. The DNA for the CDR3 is TGTGCCAGCAGTGGAACTAGCGGCAATGAGCAGTTCTTC. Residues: CASSGTSGNEQFF.

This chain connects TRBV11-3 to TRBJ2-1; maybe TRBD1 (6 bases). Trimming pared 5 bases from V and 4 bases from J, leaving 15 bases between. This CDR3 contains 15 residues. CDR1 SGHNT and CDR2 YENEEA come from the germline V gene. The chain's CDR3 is CASSPRQGMYNEQFF. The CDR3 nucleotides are TGTGCCAGCAGCCCTCGGCAGGGGATGTACAATGAGCAGTTCTTC.

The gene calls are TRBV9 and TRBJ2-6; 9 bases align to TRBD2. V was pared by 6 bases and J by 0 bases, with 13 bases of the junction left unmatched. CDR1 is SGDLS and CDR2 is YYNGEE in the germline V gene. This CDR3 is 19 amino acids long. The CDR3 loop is CASTRRGVAGVSGANVLTF. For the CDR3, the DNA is TGTGCCAGCACCCGTCGTGGGGTAGCGGGAGTCTCTGGGGCCAACGTCCTGACTTTC.

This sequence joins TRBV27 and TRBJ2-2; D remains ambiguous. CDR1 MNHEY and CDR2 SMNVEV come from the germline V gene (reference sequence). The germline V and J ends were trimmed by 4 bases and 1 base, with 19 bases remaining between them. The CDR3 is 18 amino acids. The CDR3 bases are TGTGCCAGCAGTTCATTTTTTTTGGCGGAGCTGAACACCGGGGAGCTGTTTTTT. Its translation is CASSSFFLAELNTGELFF.

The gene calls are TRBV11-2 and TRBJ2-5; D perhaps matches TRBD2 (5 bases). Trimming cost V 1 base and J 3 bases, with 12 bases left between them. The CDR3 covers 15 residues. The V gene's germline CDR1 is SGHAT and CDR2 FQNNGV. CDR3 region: CASSLVGNGKETQYF. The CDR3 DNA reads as TGTGCCAGCAGCTTAGTTGGAAACGGGAAAGAGACCCAGTACTTC.

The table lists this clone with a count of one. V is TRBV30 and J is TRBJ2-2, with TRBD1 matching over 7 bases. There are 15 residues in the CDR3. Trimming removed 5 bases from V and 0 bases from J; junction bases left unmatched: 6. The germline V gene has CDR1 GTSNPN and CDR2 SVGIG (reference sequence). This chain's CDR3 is CAWRQGPSNTGELFF. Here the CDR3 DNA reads TGTGCCTGGCGACAGGGACCGTCGAACACCGGGGAGCTGTTTTTT.